The rows below give T cell receptor beta chains drawn from one sample of a study of beta chain features in type 1 diabetes. Clones were sequenced by immunoSEQ multiplex PCR, and TCRdb holds only the in-frame ones, with some missing. The sample contains around 160,000 clones, 50% to 70% of which appear only once. The sample comprised naive CD4+ T cells from blood. These receptors were collected from a man aged 25 to 40 with type 1 diabetes. The CDR3 runs from the conserved cysteine through the conserved F or W. A D gene is named only where the DNA matches it firmly. A clone size is listed for some rows: how often the clone was seen (once, few, many), or a class if it is expanded.

TRBJ2-3 | TRBV7-9 | 17 | - | - | TGTGCCAGCAGCTTAGGGACCACAGGGTCCAGCACAGATACGCAGTATTTT | CASSLGTTGSSTDTQYF
TRBJ2-1 | TRBV27 | 15 | - | TRBD1 | TGTGCCAGCAGGAGGACAGGGGATACCTACAATGAGCAGTTCTTC | CASRRTGDTYNEQFF
TRBJ2-7 | TRBV7-9 | 13 | - | - | TGTGCCAGCAGCTTAGATTTGCCATACGAGCAGTACTTC | CASSLDLPYEQYF
TRBJ2-3 | TRBV10-3 | 16 | once | TRBD2 | TGTGCCATCAGTGGTGCCGGGACTAGCGCCACAGATACGCAGTATTTT | CAISGAGTSATDTQYF
TRBJ2-7 | TRBV29-1 | 13 | - | TRBD1 | TGCAGCGCCCGAAGACAGGGGTCCGACGAGCAGTACTTC | CSARRQGSDEQYF
TRBJ1-5 | TRBV30 | 15 | - | TRBD1 | TGTGCCTGGAGTCCGACAGGGGATAGCAATCAGCCCCAGCATTTT | CAWSPTGDSNQPQHF
TRBJ2-7 | TRBV30 | 13 | few | - | TGTGCCTGGAGTTTTGGGCCTCTACGCGAGCAGTACTTC | CAWSFGPLREQYF
TRBJ1-1 | TRBV29-1 | 15 | - | TRBD1 | TGCAGCGTTGAAGATCTTCAGGGGGCCGTCACTGAAGCTTTCTTT | CSVEDLQGAVTEAFF
TRBJ2-7 | TRBV28 | 13 | - | - | TGTGCCAGCAGTTATCAGGACGACTACGAGCAGTACTTC | CASSYQDDYEQYF
TRBJ1-1 | TRBV29-1 | 12 | - | - | TGCAGCGTTGCATGGGGAGGGACTGAAGCTTTCTTT | CSVAWGGTEAFF
TRBJ1-1 | TRBV4-3 | 15 | - | - | TGCGCCAGCAGCCAAGACGGACGGCCGAACACTGAAGCTTTCTTT | CASSQDGRPNTEAFF
TRBJ1-4 | TRBV30 | 14 | - | TRBD1 | TGTGCCTGGAGCCAAACAGGGGGTAATGAAAAACTGTTTTTT | CAWSQTGGNEKLFF
TRBJ1-6 | TRBV6-5 | 15 | - | - | TGTGCCAGCAGTCCGAGGACAGAGAACAATTCACCCCTCCACTTT | CASSPRTENNSPLHF
TRBJ2-3 | TRBV11-2 | 16 | once | - | TGTGCCAGCAGGAAAGTCGGACTTGAATGGGCAGATACGCAGTATTTT | CASRKVGLEWADTQYF
TRBJ2-7 | TRBV18 | 17 | - | - | TGTGCCAGCTCACCAGCCAGTCCAGGTTCGAGCTCCTACGAGCAGTACTTC | CASSPASPGSSSYEQYF